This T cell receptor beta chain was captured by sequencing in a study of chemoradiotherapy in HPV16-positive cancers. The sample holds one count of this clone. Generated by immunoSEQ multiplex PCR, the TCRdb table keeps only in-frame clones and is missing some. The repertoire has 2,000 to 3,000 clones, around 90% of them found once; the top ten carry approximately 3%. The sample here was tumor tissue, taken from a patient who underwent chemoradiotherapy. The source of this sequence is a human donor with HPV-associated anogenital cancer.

CDR3 DNA sequence: TGTGCCAGCAGCCTAATTACCGGGATTTATAATTCACCCCTCCACTTT. Translated: CASSLITGIYNSPLHF. The chain couples TRBV14 to TRBJ1-6; D call uncertain. The CDR3 consists of 16 residues. Germline V gene sequence: CDR1 SGHDN, CDR2 FVKESK. V was trimmed by 4 bases and J by 4 bases, leaving 14 bases between them.